Only a few counts were recorded for the clone carrying this T cell receptor beta chain. These data originate in a study of shared clonotypes between healthy human individuals. This CDR3 is 12 amino acids long. V lost 4 bases to trimming and J lost 7 bases; unmatched junction nucleotides: 4. CDR1 and CDR2 from the germline V gene are SQVTM and ANQGSEA. Libraries were prepared by immunoSEQ multiplex PCR; TCRdb keeps only in-frame clonotypes and omits some of them. The data show some 980,000 clones, with around 80% seen just once and around 1.5% held by the top ten. CD45RA-negative memory and CD45RA+ naive subsets were split from the CD4+ cells.

This clonotype was sampled from a man younger than 35 in good health. V gene TRBV29-1 combines with J gene TRBJ2-5; 9 positions match TRBD1. The source material was memory CD4+ T cells sorted from blood. The subset here: CD45RA-negative fraction. The DNA for the CDR3 is TGCAGCGTTGGACAGGGGGTCCGGACCCAGTACTTC. Its translation is CSVGQGVRTQYF. The full variable domain, in which reference TRBV29-1 and TRBJ2-5 provide the parts outside the CDR3, is SAVISQKPSRDICQRGTSLTIQCQVDSQVTMMFWYRQQPGQSLTLIATANQGSEATYESGFVIDKFPISRPNLTFSTLTVSNMSPEDSSIYLCSVGQGVRTQYFGPGTRLLVL.